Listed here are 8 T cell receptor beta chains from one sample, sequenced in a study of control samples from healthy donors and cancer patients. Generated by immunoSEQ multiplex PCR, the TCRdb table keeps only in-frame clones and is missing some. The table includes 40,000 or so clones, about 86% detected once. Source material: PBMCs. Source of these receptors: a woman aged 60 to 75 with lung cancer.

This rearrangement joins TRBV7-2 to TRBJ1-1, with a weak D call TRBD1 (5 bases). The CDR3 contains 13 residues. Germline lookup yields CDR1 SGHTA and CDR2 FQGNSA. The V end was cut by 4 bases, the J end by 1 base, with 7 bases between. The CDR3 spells CASSSQENTEAFF. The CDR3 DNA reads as TGTGCCAGCAGCTCACAGGAGAACACTGAAGCTTTCTTT.

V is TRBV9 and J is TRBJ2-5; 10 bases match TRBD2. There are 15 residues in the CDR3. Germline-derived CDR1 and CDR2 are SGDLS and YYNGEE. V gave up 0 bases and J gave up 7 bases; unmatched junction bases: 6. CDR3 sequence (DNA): TGTGCCAGCAGCGTAGAATGGAGCGGGGGGGTGACCCAGTACTTC. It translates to CASSVEWSGGVTQYF. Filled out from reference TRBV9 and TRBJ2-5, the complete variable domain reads DSGVTQTPKHLITATGQRVTLRCSPRSGDLSVYWYQQSLDQGLQFLIQYYNGEERAKGNILERFSAQQFPDLHSELNLSSLELGDSALYFCASSVEWSGGVTQYFGPGTRLLVL.

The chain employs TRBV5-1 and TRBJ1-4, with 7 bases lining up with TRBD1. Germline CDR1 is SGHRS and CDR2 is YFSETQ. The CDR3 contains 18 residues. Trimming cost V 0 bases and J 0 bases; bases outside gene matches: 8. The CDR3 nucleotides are TGCGCCAGCAGCTTGGTGGTAGGAGGGGGCGCAACTAATGAAAAACTGTTTTTT. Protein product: CASSLVVGGGATNEKLFF.

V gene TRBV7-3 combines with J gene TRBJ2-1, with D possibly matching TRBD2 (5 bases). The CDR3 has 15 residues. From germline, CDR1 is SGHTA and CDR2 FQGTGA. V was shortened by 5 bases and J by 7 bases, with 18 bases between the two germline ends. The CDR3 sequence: CASSPSGIAQNEQFF. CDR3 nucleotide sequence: TGTGCCAGCAGCCCATCCGGGATAGCCCAGAATGAGCAGTTCTTC.

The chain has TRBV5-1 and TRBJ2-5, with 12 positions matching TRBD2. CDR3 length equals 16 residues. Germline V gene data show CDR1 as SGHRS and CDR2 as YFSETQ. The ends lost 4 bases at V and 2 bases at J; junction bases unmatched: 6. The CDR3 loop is CASSQAGTSGQETQYF. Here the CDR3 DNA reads TGCGCCAGCAGCCAAGCAGGGACTAGCGGGCAAGAGACCCAGTACTTC.

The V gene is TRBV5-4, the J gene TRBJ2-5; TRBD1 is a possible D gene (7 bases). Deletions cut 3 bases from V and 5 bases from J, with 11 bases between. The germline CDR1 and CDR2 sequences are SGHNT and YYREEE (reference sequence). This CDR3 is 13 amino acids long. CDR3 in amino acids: CASSWDSGETQYF. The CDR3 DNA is TGTGCCAGCAGCTGGGACAGCGGGGAGACCCAGTACTTC.

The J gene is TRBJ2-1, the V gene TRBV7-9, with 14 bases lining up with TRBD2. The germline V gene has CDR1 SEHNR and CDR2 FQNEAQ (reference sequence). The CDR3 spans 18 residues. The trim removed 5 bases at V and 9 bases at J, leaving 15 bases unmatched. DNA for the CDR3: TGTGCCAGCAGCCGAAGTTTAAGACTAGCGGGAGGGCCGGGTGAGCAGTTCTTC. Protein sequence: CASSRSLRLAGGPGEQFF.

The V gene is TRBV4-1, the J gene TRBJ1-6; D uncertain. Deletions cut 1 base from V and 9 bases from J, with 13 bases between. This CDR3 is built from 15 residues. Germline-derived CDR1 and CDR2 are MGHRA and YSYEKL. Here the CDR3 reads CASSQAPGMASPLHF. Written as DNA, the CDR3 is TGCGCCAGCAGCCAAGCTCCGGGGATGGCTTCACCCCTCCACTTT.